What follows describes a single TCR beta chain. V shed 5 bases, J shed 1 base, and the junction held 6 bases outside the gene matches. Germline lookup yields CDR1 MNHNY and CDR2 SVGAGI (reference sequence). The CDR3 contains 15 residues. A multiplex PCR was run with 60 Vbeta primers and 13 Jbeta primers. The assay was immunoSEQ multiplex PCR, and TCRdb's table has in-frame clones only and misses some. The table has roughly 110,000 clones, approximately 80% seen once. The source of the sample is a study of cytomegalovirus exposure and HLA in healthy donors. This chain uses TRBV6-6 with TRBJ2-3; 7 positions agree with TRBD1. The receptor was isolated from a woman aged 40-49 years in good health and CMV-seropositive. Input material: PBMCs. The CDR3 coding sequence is TGTGCCAGCAGTGCTCACAGGGGACGCACAGATACGCAGTATTTT. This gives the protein CASSAHRGRTDTQYF.